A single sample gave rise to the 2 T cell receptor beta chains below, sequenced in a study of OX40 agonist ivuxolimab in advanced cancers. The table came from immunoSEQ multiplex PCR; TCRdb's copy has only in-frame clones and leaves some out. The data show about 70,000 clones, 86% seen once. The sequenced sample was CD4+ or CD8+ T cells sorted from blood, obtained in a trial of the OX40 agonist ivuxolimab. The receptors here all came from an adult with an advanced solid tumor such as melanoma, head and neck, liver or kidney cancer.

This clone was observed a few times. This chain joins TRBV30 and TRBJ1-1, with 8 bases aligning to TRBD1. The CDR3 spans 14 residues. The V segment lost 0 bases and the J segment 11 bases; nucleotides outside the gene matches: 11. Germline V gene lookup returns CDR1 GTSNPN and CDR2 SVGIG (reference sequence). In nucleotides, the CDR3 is TGTGCCTGGAGTGTGAGGGACAGGCCCCTGAAGGCTTTCTTT. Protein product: CAWSVRDRPLKAFF. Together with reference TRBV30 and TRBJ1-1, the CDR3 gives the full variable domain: SQTIHQWPATLVQPVGSPLSLECTVEGTSNPNLYWYRQAAGRGLQLLFYSVGIGQISSEVPQNLSASRPQDRQFILSSKKLLLSDSGFYLCAWSVRDRPLKAFFGQGTRLTVV.

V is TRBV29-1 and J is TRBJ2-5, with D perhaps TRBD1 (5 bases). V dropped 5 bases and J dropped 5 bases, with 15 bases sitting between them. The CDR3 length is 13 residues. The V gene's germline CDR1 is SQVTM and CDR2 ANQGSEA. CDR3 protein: CSVSAGRMETQYF. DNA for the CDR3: TGCAGCGTTAGTGCAGGGCGAATGGAGACCCAGTACTTC.